The rows below give T cell receptor beta chains drawn from one sample of a study of Graves' ophthalmopathy and Graves' hyperthyroidism. In TCRdb, the multiplex PCR reads were re-called with MiXCR into one record per CDR3 protein. The sample lists 600,000 to 950,000 distinct CDR3 sequences; roughly 41% were seen once. The specimen was peripheral blood. The receptors shown here come from an adult man with Graves' ophthalmopathy. Each CDR3 is given with its conserved first and last residue. A D gene is named only where the DNA matches it firmly. Only some rows state a clone size, as once, few, many or a class for expanded clones.

V gene: TRBV13; J gene: TRBJ2-5; clone size: many; D gene: TRBD2; CDR3 DNA: TGTGCCAGCAGCTTAGGCCTTTCTACCAGCGGGGGAGTGACCCAGTACTTC; CDR3 protein: CASSLGLSTSGGVTQYF
V gene: TRBV7-2; J gene: TRBJ2-7; clone size: once; D gene: TRBD2; CDR3 DNA: TGTGCCAGCAGCTTAGCGGCGACTAGCGGGAGGTTGGCCTACGAGCAGTACTTC; CDR3 protein: CASSLAATSGRLAYEQYF
V gene: TRBV2; J gene: TRBJ2-6; clone size: .; D gene: .; CDR3 DNA: TGTGCCAGCAGTGAGAGGGGTGGTGGCAACGTCCTGACTTTC; CDR3 protein: CASSERGGGNVLTF
V gene: TRBV29-1; J gene: TRBJ2-6; clone size: .; D gene: .; CDR3 DNA: TGCAGCGTCCCGGTGGGAAGCACTGAAGCTTTC; CDR3 protein: CSVPVGSTEAF
V gene: TRBV4-3; J gene: TRBJ2-7; clone size: .; D gene: .; CDR3 DNA: TGCGCCAGCACCGCCCGGCACGCCAGCTCCTACGAGCAGTACTTC; CDR3 protein: CASTARHASSYEQYF
V gene: TRBV25-1; J gene: TRBJ2-2; clone size: .; D gene: .; CDR3 DNA: TGTGCCAGCAGGCCTGGGGGAGGCGGTGACGGGGAGCTGTTTTTT; CDR3 protein: CASRPGGGGDGELFF
V gene: TRBV2; J gene: TRBJ1-1; clone size: .; D gene: .; CDR3 DNA: TGTGCCAGCAGTTCTACAGGGAGGATAAACACTGAAGCTTTCTTT; CDR3 protein: CASSSTGRINTEAFF
V gene: TRBV20-1; J gene: TRBJ1-2; clone size: .; D gene: .; CDR3 DNA: TGCAGTGCTAGTGAGGCAGCCAGCTATGGCTACACCTTC; CDR3 protein: CSASEAASYGYTF
V gene: TRBV29-1; J gene: TRBJ1-1; clone size: many; D gene: TRBD1; CDR3 DNA: TGCAGCGTTAAAGACAGGGGCCGGAGCACTGAAGCTTTCTTT; CDR3 protein: CSVKDRGRSTEAFF
V gene: TRBV11-1; J gene: TRBJ1-1; clone size: .; D gene: .; CDR3 DNA: .; CDR3 protein: CASSFYICSALGAQGVTEAFF
V gene: TRBV7-3; J gene: TRBJ1-5; clone size: .; D gene: TRBD1; CDR3 DNA: TGCGCCAGCAGCCAAGGGACAGGGGGCTACGAGCATTTT; CDR3 protein: CASSQGTGGYEHF
V gene: TRBV6-6; J gene: TRBJ2-7; clone size: .; D gene: .; CDR3 DNA: TGTGCCACCTCCACAAAAAACAACGGCGAGCAGTACTTC; CDR3 protein: CATSTKNNGEQYF
V gene: TRBV20-1; J gene: TRBJ1-4; clone size: .; D gene: .; CDR3 DNA: TGCAGTGCTGAGGGCAGGGATAATGAAAAACTGTTTTTT; CDR3 protein: CSAEGRDNEKLFF
V gene: TRBV7-9; J gene: TRBJ2-5; clone size: .; D gene: .; CDR3 DNA: TGTGCCAGCAGCTCCCGAGGTTTCGGCCAGTACTTC; CDR3 protein: CASSSRGFGQYF
V gene: TRBV7-8; J gene: TRBJ2-7; clone size: .; D gene: TRBD2; CDR3 DNA: TGTGCCAGCAGTTACCTCGGACTAGCGGGGAGGCGTTTGAACGAGCAGTACTTC; CDR3 protein: CASSYLGLAGRRLNEQYF
V gene: TRBV7-8; J gene: TRBJ1-6; clone size: many; D gene: .; CDR3 DNA: TGTGCCAGCAGCTTAGTCTTCAGGGCAAGTGCCAATTCACCCCTCCACTTT; CDR3 protein: CASSLVFRASANSPLHF
V gene: TRBV9; J gene: TRBJ1-2; clone size: .; D gene: .; CDR3 DNA: TGTGCCAGCAGTTTAGGGTACGGGGGCCAGAGTGGCTACACCTTC; CDR3 protein: CASSLGYGGQSGYTF
V gene: TRBV7-2; J gene: TRBJ2-5; clone size: .; D gene: TRBD1; CDR3 DNA: TGTGCCAGCAGCTTCCCAGGACAGGGAAGAGAGACCCAGTACTTC; CDR3 protein: CASSFPGQGRETQYF
V gene: TRBV7-9; J gene: TRBJ1-1; clone size: .; D gene: .; CDR3 DNA: TGTGCCAGCAGCCCCAGCTGGGACACTGAAGCTTTCTTT; CDR3 protein: CASSPSWDTEAFF
V gene: TRBV7-8; J gene: TRBJ1-5; clone size: once; D gene: .; CDR3 DNA: TGTGCCAGCAGCCTCGGGACAAGGGCCTCCAATCAGCCCCAGCATTTT; CDR3 protein: CASSLGTRASNQPQHF
V gene: TRBV29-1; J gene: TRBJ1-1; clone size: .; D gene: .; CDR3 DNA: TGCAGCGTAGCGAACACCATGAACACTGAAGCTTTCTTT; CDR3 protein: CSVANTMNTEAFF
V gene: TRBV12-3/TRBV12-4; J gene: TRBJ1-4; clone size: .; D gene: TRBD1; CDR3 DNA: TGTGCCAGCAGTGCCTCGACAGGGGGAAATGAAAAACTGTTTTTT; CDR3 protein: CASSASTGGNEKLFF
V gene: TRBV11-2; J gene: TRBJ2-6; clone size: .; D gene: .; CDR3 DNA: TGTGCCAGCAGCTTAGGTCCCGGGGGACCCTCCTCTGGGGCCAACGTCCTGACTTTC; CDR3 protein: CASSLGPGGPSSGANVLTF
V gene: TRBV20-1; J gene: TRBJ2-2; clone size: .; D gene: TRBD2; CDR3 DNA: TGCAGTGCTAGAGACCTAGCGGGGGGGCCGAACACCGGGGAGCTGTTTTTT; CDR3 protein: CSARDLAGGPNTGELFF
V gene: TRBV2; J gene: TRBJ2-2; clone size: few; D gene: TRBD1; CDR3 DNA: TGTGCCAGCAGTCCGGACAGGGTTGGGGAGCTGTTTTTT; CDR3 protein: CASSPDRVGELFF
V gene: TRBV7-9; J gene: TRBJ1-5; clone size: few; D gene: .; CDR3 DNA: TGTGCCAGCAGCTTGTTTTCTTCCGGCCAGACAAATCAGCCCCAGCATTTT; CDR3 protein: CASSLFSSGQTNQPQHF
V gene: TRBV24-1; J gene: TRBJ1-2; clone size: many; D gene: .; CDR3 DNA: TGTGCCACCAGTGATCTCTCGTCCTGGGGCTACACCTTC; CDR3 protein: CATSDLSSWGYTF
V gene: TRBV10-3; J gene: TRBJ2-7; clone size: many; D gene: .; CDR3 DNA: TGTGCCATCAGTGAGTCAATTGTACGCACAGTAGACTACGAGCAGTACTTC; CDR3 protein: CAISESIVRTVDYEQYF
V gene: TRBV7-6; J gene: TRBJ1-1; clone size: .; D gene: .; CDR3 DNA: TGTGCCAGCAGCAGTGAAATGGGGAGGCGGGTAGCTTTCTTT; CDR3 protein: CASSSEMGRRVAFF
V gene: TRBV10-2; J gene: TRBJ1-1; clone size: .; D gene: .; CDR3 DNA: TGCGCCAGCAGTGACGTCGGACAGCCAGGAGCTTTCTTT; CDR3 protein: CASSDVGQPGAFF
V gene: TRBV20-1; J gene: TRBJ2-2; clone size: once; D gene: .; CDR3 DNA: TGCAGTGCCAAAACCCCAGGGGCCGGGGACACCGGGGAGCTGTTTTTT; CDR3 protein: CSAKTPGAGDTGELFF
V gene: TRBV7-9; J gene: TRBJ2-5; clone size: many; D gene: .; CDR3 DNA: TGTGCCAGCAGCTATAGAGGCAGGGTCTGGGAGACCCAGTACTTC; CDR3 protein: CASSYRGRVWETQYF
V gene: TRBV2; J gene: TRBJ1-6; clone size: many; D gene: .; CDR3 DNA: TGTGCCAGCAGTGAAAGAAGGAATTCACCCCTCCACTTT; CDR3 protein: CASSERRNSPLHF
V gene: TRBV7-9; J gene: TRBJ1-5; clone size: .; D gene: .; CDR3 DNA: TGTGCCAGTAGTAACCGACGGGCCCCACAAAATCAGCCCCAGCATTTT; CDR3 protein: CASSNRRAPQNQPQHF
V gene: TRBV7-8; J gene: TRBJ1-5; clone size: .; D gene: .; CDR3 DNA: TGTGCCAGCGCCAGTGGAGGGGGGGCTCAGCCCCAGCATTTT; CDR3 protein: CASASGGGAQPQHF
V gene: TRBV6-1; J gene: TRBJ2-5; clone size: once; D gene: TRBD2; CDR3 DNA: TGTGCCAGCAGTGAACAAAGGGGAGGGGAGCAGTACTTC; CDR3 protein: CASSEQRGGEQYF
V gene: TRBV12-3/TRBV12-4; J gene: TRBJ1-2; clone size: few; D gene: TRBD1; CDR3 DNA: TGTGCCAGCAGCCAAGCAACAAGGACAGGGTTGCATGGCTACACCTTC; CDR3 protein: CASSQATRTGLHGYTF
V gene: TRBV20-1; J gene: TRBJ2-7; clone size: .; D gene: .; CDR3 DNA: TGCAGTGCAAAGGCCGGGACCGACCTCGGCGAGCAGTACTTC; CDR3 protein: CSAKAGTDLGEQYF
V gene: TRBV7-9; J gene: TRBJ1-4; clone size: .; D gene: .; CDR3 DNA: TGTGCCAGCAGCTTGCAACCGGGAGCAACTAATGAAAAACTGTTTTTT; CDR3 protein: CASSLQPGATNEKLFF
V gene: TRBV7-6; J gene: TRBJ2-7; clone size: many; D gene: TRBD1; CDR3 DNA: TGTGCCAGCAGCCCTAATACGGGACAGGGGTACGAGCAGTACTTC; CDR3 protein: CASSPNTGQGYEQYF
V gene: TRBV19; J gene: TRBJ1-2; clone size: .; D gene: .; CDR3 DNA: TGTGCCAGTAGTATTGGGCACAACTATGGCTACACCTTC; CDR3 protein: CASSIGHNYGYTF
V gene: TRBV11-3; J gene: TRBJ2-5; clone size: many; D gene: TRBD1; CDR3 DNA: TGTGCCAGCAGCTCAAACAGGGGGAACCAAGAGACCCAGTACTTC; CDR3 protein: CASSSNRGNQETQYF
V gene: TRBV7-7; J gene: TRBJ2-7; clone size: .; D gene: .; CDR3 DNA: TGTGCCAGCAGCTTACAAGCGGGCCTAACGTACGGGCAGTACTTC; CDR3 protein: CASSLQAGLTYGQYF
V gene: TRBV25-1; J gene: TRBJ2-2; clone size: .; D gene: .; CDR3 DNA: TGTGCCAGCACCTCGAGGACTATCCCGAACACCGGGGAGCTGTTTTTT; CDR3 protein: CASTSRTIPNTGELFF
V gene: TRBV20-1; J gene: TRBJ1-3; clone size: .; D gene: .; CDR3 DNA: TGCAGTGCTCCTCGGACAGCCGGAAACACCATATATTTT; CDR3 protein: CSAPRTAGNTIYF
V gene: TRBV2; J gene: TRBJ1-2; clone size: many; D gene: TRBD1; CDR3 DNA: TGTGCCAGCAGTACAGGGGTCTATGGCTACACCTTC; CDR3 protein: CASSTGVYGYTF
V gene: TRBV2; J gene: TRBJ1-2; clone size: few; D gene: .; CDR3 DNA: TGTGCCAGCACCACACGCGGGGTTCGGGACGGCTACACCTTC; CDR3 protein: CASTTRGVRDGYTF